This T cell receptor (beta chain) was recorded in a study of cytomegalovirus exposure and HLA in healthy donors. Study conclusions and caveats: Based on reports, TCR beta sequences accurately predicted HLA-A and HLA-B alleles for most subjects. A later analysis showed TCR association rates differing by HLA locus, peaking at DRB1 and lowest at HLA-C. Usually a TCR sequence was rare, but some public TCRs were found in many donors. TCR beta chains associated with HLA were, in a later analysis, more clonally expanded than equally common others.

This CDR3 contains 17 residues. The germline V and J ends were trimmed by 2 bases and 2 bases, with 18 bases remaining between them. Germline CDR1 reads SGHTA; CDR2 reads FQGTGA. Vbeta (60) and Jbeta (13) primers were used in the PCR. Repertoires were generated with immunoSEQ multiplex PCR, while TCRdb's copy carries only in-frame clones and drops some. The table has under 200,000 clones, roughly 83% seen once. Notes on this clone: Its antigen is not known.

This chain links TRBV7-3 with TRBJ1-1; D perhaps matches TRBD1 (5 bases). This clonotype was sampled from a woman aged 45-59 years in good health and CMV-seronegative. Sequenced material: PBMCs. Here the CDR3 reads CASSLQAGRGSNTEAFF. CDR3 bases: TGTGCCAGCAGCTTACAGGCAGGGAGGGGCTCAAACACTGAAGCTTTCTTT.